These 26 T cell receptor beta chains were all obtained from the same sample, sequenced in a study of T cells in Graves' hyperthyroidism and ophthalmopathy. The investigators amplified TCR beta CDR3 regions from RNA transcripts. First-round RT-PCR with HTBI primers amplified the TCR CDR3 region. TCRdb passed the multiplex PCR reads through MiXCR, listing each CDR3 protein once. The sample consists of about 420,000 distinct CDR3 sequences, roughly 13% of them appearing once. Sample: blood. These TCRs come from a woman between 18 and 29 years old with Graves' hyperthyroidism.

In its sample, this clonotype was seen many times. The chain links TRBV10-3 to TRBJ1-6; D remains ambiguous. The CDR3 covers 14 residues. Between the trimmed V and J ends, which lost 0 bases and 7 bases, there was a span of 7 bases. The germline CDR1 and CDR2 sequences are ENHRY and SYGVKD. This CDR3 reads CAISESSGNSPLHF. DNA of the CDR3: TGTGCCATCAGTGAGTCGAGTGGAAATTCACCCCTCCACTTT.

This clonotype was seen a few times. This CDR3 is CASSAPLGGESMVDYGYTF. The CDR3 DNA is TGTGCCAGCAGCGCCCCCCTCGGGGGGGAAAGTATGGTAGACTATGGCTACACCTTC. The chain combines TRBV7-9 with TRBJ1-2; tentative D call: TRBD1 (5 bases). Per germline, CDR1 SEHNR and CDR2 FQNEAQ (reference sequence). The V and J ends lost 5 bases and 3 bases respectively, with 28 bases between them. The CDR3 runs to 19 residues.

Ten or more counts support this clonotype. The chain combines TRBV20-1 with TRBJ2-5, with D perhaps TRBD1 (7 bases). Germline V gives CDR1 DFQATT, CDR2 SNEGSKA (reference sequence). This CDR3 has 13 residues. Deletions cut 3 bases from V and 5 bases from J, with 13 bases between. The CDR3 DNA reads TGCAGTGCTAGGGGGCCAGGGGGGGAGACCCAGTACTTC. It is translated as CSARGPGGETQYF.

The sample holds many counts of this clonotype. This sequence joins TRBV4-2 and TRBJ2-1, with a tentative D call TRBD2 (6 bases). The length of the CDR3 is 16 residues. Trimming removed 4 bases at V and 2 bases at J, with 15 bases between. Per germline, CDR1 LGHNA and CDR2 YNFKEQ. The CDR3 DNA is TGTGCCAGCAGCCTTCTTAGCGGAGTGACCTACAATGAGCAGTTCTTC. Amino acid sequence: CASSLLSGVTYNEQFF.

The chain couples TRBV5-1 to TRBJ2-3; 10 bases are shared with TRBD2. The CDR3 is 17 amino acids. J was trimmed by 4 bases and V by 2 bases; bases with no gene match: 10. Looked up from germline, CDR1 is SGHRS and CDR2 is YFSETQ. The CDR3 sequence: CASSLNLAGVVADTQYF. CDR3 DNA sequence: TGCGCCAGCAGCTTAAATCTAGCGGGAGTCGTCGCAGATACGCAGTATTTT.

This clonotype was found many times. The chain has TRBV7-8 and TRBJ1-5, with D uncertain. This CDR3 contains 13 residues. The V and J ends lost 1 base and 5 bases respectively, with 6 bases between them. Germline V gene data show CDR1 as SGHVS and CDR2 as FQNEAQ. The CDR3 DNA is TGTGCCAGCAGCTTAGAAAGGTATCAGCCCCAGCATTTT. Translated, it gives CASSLERYQPQHF.

This clonotype was picked up a small number of times. The chain is built from TRBV10-1 and TRBJ2-7; 7 bases fit TRBD1. The germline V gene has CDR1 WNHNN and CDR2 SYGVQD (reference sequence). V was pared by 6 bases and J by 3 bases, with 8 bases of the junction left unmatched. This CDR3 region has 14 residues. The CDR3 sequence is CASSQGGAGYEQYF. The CDR3, as DNA: TGCGCCAGCAGCCAAGGGGGCGCAGGCTACGAGCAGTACTTC.

This clonotype appeared many times. The chain joins TRBV29-1 to TRBJ2-7; TRBD2 matches 7 bases. CDR1 and CDR2 (germline): SQVTM, ANQGSEA. V was clipped by 5 bases and J by 4 bases; unmatched bases: 5. CDR3 length: 12 amino acids. CDR3 in amino acids: CSVRQGGYEQYF. The CDR3 bases are TGCAGCGTTCGGCAGGGAGGGTACGAGCAGTACTTC.

This chain links TRBV5-4 with TRBJ2-7; TRBD2 agrees at 9 bases. This CDR3 is 16 amino acids long. The ends lost 4 bases at V and 1 base at J; junction bases unmatched: 9. Germline CDR1 SGHNT, CDR2 YYREEE (reference sequence). DNA of the CDR3: TGTGCCAGCAGCCAGGGCGGCGGGAGGGTTTCCTACGAGCAGTACTTC. Protein sequence: CASSQGGGRVSYEQYF.

This clonotype was recorded many times. This chain uses TRBV2 with TRBJ1-2; D gene uncertain. V was trimmed by 3 bases and J by 2 bases, leaving 4 bases between them. The V gene's germline CDR1 is SNHLY and CDR2 FYNNEI. This CDR3 is 12 amino acids long. The CDR3 nucleotides read TGTGCCAGCAGTGACCAAAACTATGGCTACACCTTC. As protein: CASSDQNYGYTF. Looking up the rest from reference TRBV2 and TRBJ1-2 gives the full variable domain: EPEVTQTPSHQVTQMGQEVILRCVPISNHLYFYWYRQILGQKVEFLVSFYNNEISEKSEIFDDQFSVERPDGSNFTLKIRSTKLEDSAMYFCASSDQNYGYTFGSGTRLTVV.

This clonotype was picked up a small number of times. The V gene is TRBV27, the J gene TRBJ2-1; TRBD2 matches at 9 bases. Germline CDR1 is MNHEY and CDR2 is SMNVEV (reference sequence). Trimming cost V 2 bases and J 4 bases; bases outside gene matches: 6. This CDR3 is built from 16 residues. CDR3 in amino acids: CASSLRPTSGYNEQFF. CDR3 coding DNA: TGTGCCAGCAGTTTAAGGCCGACTAGCGGATACAATGAGCAGTTCTTC.

This clonotype occurred a few times. This chain joins TRBV7-9 and TRBJ2-3; D perhaps matches TRBD2 (5 bases). V lost 2 bases to trimming and J lost 0 bases, with 15 bases between them. Per germline, CDR1 SEHNR and CDR2 FQNEAQ (reference sequence). The CDR3 extends over 17 amino acids. CDR3: CASSLPLEEPSTDTQYF. In DNA form, the CDR3 reads TGTGCCAGCAGCTTACCACTAGAGGAGCCGAGCACAGATACGCAGTATTTT.

On this clonotype itself: Being one base from a much bigger clone, this may be a read error. The V gene is TRBV28, the J gene TRBJ2-1; weak D call: TRBD1 (5 bases). In germline, CDR1 is MDHEN, CDR2 SYDVKM. CDR3 length: 11 amino acids. The CDR3 loop reads CASRTDNGQFF. The CDR3 region has the DNA TGTGCCAGCAGGACGGACAATGGGCAGTTCTTC.

The rearrangement joins TRBV14 to TRBJ2-7; a weak D match, TRBD2 (5 bases). The V end was cut by 4 bases, the J end by 5 bases, with 18 bases between. The CDR3 is 15 residues long. CDR1 is SGHDN, CDR2 FVKESK, per germline. CDR3 protein: CASSPLRVVSDEQYF. The CDR3 nucleotides are TGTGCCAGCAGCCCCTTGCGGGTGGTTTCCGACGAGCAGTACTTC. Based on the CDR3 plus reference TRBV14 and TRBJ2-7, the full variable domain is EAGVTQFPSHSVIEKGQTVTLRCDPISGHDNLYWYRRVMGKEIKFLLHFVKESKQDESGMPNNRFLAERTGGTYSTLKVQPAELEDSGVYFCASSPLRVVSDEQYFGPGTRLTVT.

This clonotype was counted ten times or more. This sequence joins TRBV28 and TRBJ1-2, with 7 bases fitting TRBD1. V dropped 9 bases and J dropped 6; count of bases not matched to a gene: 10. From germline, CDR1 is MDHEN and CDR2 SYDVKM. The CDR3 runs 13 residues. In nucleotides, the CDR3 is TGTGCCAGTCGGACCGACAGGGCCCATGGCTACACCTTC. This encodes CASRTDRAHGYTF.

The chain has TRBV5-1 and TRBJ2-1, with D tentatively TRBD2 (5 bases). V was trimmed by 5 bases and J by 4 bases, leaving 13 bases between them. There are 14 residues in the CDR3. CDR1 and CDR2 from the germline V gene are SGHRS and YFSETQ. CDR3 loop: CASRGSGSYNEQFF. Here the CDR3 DNA reads TGCGCCAGCAGAGGGAGCGGAAGTTACAATGAGCAGTTCTTC.

Of note for this clonotype: The conserved phenylalanine or tryptophan normally closing the CDR3 is absent here, so this likely arose from a read error. The genes are TRBV28 and TRBJ1-5; D is unresolved. The CDR3 runs 12 residues. CDR1 and CDR2 from the germline V gene are MDHEN and SYDVKM. The ends were cut back, 6 bases at V and 3 bases at J, with 6 bases in the middle. As DNA, the CDR3 is TGTGCCAGCAGGGCCGACAATCAGCCCCAGCATCTT. Its protein is CASRADNQPQHL.

This clonotype was seen at least ten times. The gene calls are TRBV28 and TRBJ1-1; D is unresolved. The germline CDR1 and CDR2 sequences are MDHEN and SYDVKM. The CDR3 covers 15 residues. Trimming shortened V by 7 bases and J by 6 bases, and 21 bases separated the two germline ends. CDR3 sequence (DNA): TGTGCCAGCACCCCGGCGACCGCGGGCGGGCCTGAAGCTTTCTTT. This sequence encodes CASTPATAGGPEAFF.

In this sample, this clonotype turned up a few times. V and J are TRBV4-3 and TRBJ2-2; 10 bases are shared with TRBD2. Germline loops: CDR1 LGHNA, CDR2 YSLEER. V dropped 1 base and J dropped 7; count of bases not matched to a gene: 15. The CDR3 length is 19 residues. The DNA for the CDR3 is TGCGCCAGCAGCCAAGTACTAGCGGGACCACCCCAGGGGGACGGGGAGCTGTTTTTT. It specifies CASSQVLAGPPQGDGELFF.

This clonotype has at least ten counts. The gene calls are TRBV20-1 and TRBJ1-2, with D possibly TRBD1 on 5 matching bases. Germline CDR1 DFQATT, CDR2 SNEGSKA (reference sequence). V was cut by 1 base and J by 9 bases, with 15 bases left in between. The CDR3 extends over 13 amino acids. The DNA of the CDR3 is TGCAGTGCTAGAGGCGGGGTAGGGACTAGCTACACCTTC. Translating gives CSARGGVGTSYTF.

J is TRBJ1-1 and V is TRBV4-3, with 8 bases that match TRBD1. In germline, CDR1 is LGHNA, CDR2 YSLEER. V shed 2 bases and J 4 bases; nucleotides not matched to a gene: 6. This CDR3 spans 15 amino acids. The CDR3 protein is CASSQRTGFSTEAFF. The CDR3 DNA follows: TGCGCCAGCAGCCAAAGGACAGGGTTCAGCACTGAAGCTTTCTTT.

This clonotype was found a few times. The chain is built from TRBV6-5 and TRBJ1-3, with 7 positions matching TRBD1. V was pared by 2 bases and J by 2 bases, with 0 bases of the junction left unmatched. Germline V gives CDR1 MNHEY, CDR2 SVGAGI. The CDR3 consists of 14 residues. The CDR3 here is CASSYRGPGNTIYF. The DNA of the CDR3 is TGTGCCAGCAGTTACAGGGGGCCTGGAAACACCATATATTTT.

This clonotype was seen at least ten times. The V call is TRBV5-8, the J call TRBJ2-1, with 9 bases identical to TRBD1. Germline CDR1 is SGHTS and CDR2 is YDEGEE. J was trimmed by 9 bases and V by 5 bases; bases with no gene match: 9. This CDR3 has 14 amino acids. CDR3 nucleotides: TGTGCCAGCAGTTGGAGGGACAGGGATCGTGAGCAGTTCTTC. It translates to CASSWRDRDREQFF.

This clonotype was picked up many times. This chain connects TRBV28 to TRBJ2-5; tentatively, D is TRBD2 (6 bases). V was cut by 4 bases and J by 5 bases, with 14 bases left in between. Germline V gene data show CDR1 as MDHEN and CDR2 as SYDVKM. This CDR3 region has 14 residues. CDR3 nucleotide sequence: TGTGCCAGCAGTTCCAGACTAGAGGCGGAGACCCAGTACTTC. Protein sequence: CASSSRLEAETQYF.

This clonotype was observed a few times. CDR3 bases: TGTGCCACCAGCAGGAAAGTCAACACTGAAGCTTTCTTT. Protein: CATSRKVNTEAFF. The chain uses TRBV15 and TRBJ1-1; the D is unclear. The CDR3 runs to 13 residues. CDR1 is LNHNV, CDR2 YYDKDF, per germline (reference sequence). The V and J ends lost 3 bases and 2 bases respectively, with 7 bases between them.

This chain connects TRBV12-5 to TRBJ2-5, with TRBD1 matching 10 bases. Losses at the gene ends were 7 bases for V and 5 bases for J; bases not matched to a gene: 19. This CDR3 is built from 18 residues. Looked up from germline, CDR1 is LGHNT and CDR2 is FRNRAP. The chain's CDR3 is CASVPGQGSFFFRETQYF. CDR3 nucleotides: TGTGCTAGTGTCCCGGGACAGGGGAGTTTTTTTTTTCGGGAGACCCAGTACTTC.